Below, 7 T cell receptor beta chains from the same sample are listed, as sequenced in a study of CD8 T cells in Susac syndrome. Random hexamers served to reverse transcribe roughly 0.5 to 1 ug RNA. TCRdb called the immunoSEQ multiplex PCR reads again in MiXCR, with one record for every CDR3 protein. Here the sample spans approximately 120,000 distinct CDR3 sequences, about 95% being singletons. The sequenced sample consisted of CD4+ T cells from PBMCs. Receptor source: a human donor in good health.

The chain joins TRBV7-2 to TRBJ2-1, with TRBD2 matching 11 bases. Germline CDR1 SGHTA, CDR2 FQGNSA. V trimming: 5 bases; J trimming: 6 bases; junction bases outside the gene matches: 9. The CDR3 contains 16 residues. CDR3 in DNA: TGTGCCAGCAGCCCCCGGGTTAGCGGGGGGGCCAATGAGCAGTTCTTC. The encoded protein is CASSPRVSGGANEQFF.

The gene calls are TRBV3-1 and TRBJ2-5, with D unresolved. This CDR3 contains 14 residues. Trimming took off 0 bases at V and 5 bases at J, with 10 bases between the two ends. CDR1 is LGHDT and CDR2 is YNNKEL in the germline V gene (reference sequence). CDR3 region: CASSQDVVRETQYF. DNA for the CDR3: TGTGCCAGCAGCCAAGACGTCGTTCGGGAGACCCAGTACTTC.

The CDR3 DNA is TGCAGTGCCCCACGCCCGGGGTTGAACACTGAAGCTTTCTTT. Amino acid sequence: CSAPRPGLNTEAFF. This chain joins TRBV20-1 and TRBJ1-1; D call uncertain. The CDR3 has 14 residues. Germline V gene data show CDR1 as DFQATT and CDR2 as SNEGSKA (reference sequence). Trimming took off 6 bases at V and 0 bases at J, with 14 bases between the two ends.

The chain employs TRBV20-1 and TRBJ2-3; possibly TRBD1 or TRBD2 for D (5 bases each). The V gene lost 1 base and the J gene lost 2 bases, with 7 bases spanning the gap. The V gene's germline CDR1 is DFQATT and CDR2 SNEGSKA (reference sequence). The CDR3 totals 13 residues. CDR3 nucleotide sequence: TGCAGTGCTAGAGGGGACCTCACAGATACGCAGTATTTT. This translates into CSARGDLTDTQYF.

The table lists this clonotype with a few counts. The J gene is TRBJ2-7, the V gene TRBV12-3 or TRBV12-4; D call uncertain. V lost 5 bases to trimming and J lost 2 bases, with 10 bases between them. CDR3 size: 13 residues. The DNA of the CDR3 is TGTGCCAGCAGTCCACAGCCACCCTACGAGCAGTACTTC. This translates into CASSPQPPYEQYF.

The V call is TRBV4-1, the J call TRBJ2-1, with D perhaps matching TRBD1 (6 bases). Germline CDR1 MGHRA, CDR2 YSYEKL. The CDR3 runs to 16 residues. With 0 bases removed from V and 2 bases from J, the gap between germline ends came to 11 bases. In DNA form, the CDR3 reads TGCGCCAGCAGCCAAGATTTACAGGGAACCTACAATGAGCAGTTCTTC. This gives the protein CASSQDLQGTYNEQFF.

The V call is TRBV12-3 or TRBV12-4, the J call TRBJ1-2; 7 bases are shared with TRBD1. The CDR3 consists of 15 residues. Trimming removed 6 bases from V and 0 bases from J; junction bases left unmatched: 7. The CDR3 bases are TGTGCCAGCAGCCCGGACAGGCCAACTAACTATGGCTACACCTTC. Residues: CASSPDRPTNYGYTF.